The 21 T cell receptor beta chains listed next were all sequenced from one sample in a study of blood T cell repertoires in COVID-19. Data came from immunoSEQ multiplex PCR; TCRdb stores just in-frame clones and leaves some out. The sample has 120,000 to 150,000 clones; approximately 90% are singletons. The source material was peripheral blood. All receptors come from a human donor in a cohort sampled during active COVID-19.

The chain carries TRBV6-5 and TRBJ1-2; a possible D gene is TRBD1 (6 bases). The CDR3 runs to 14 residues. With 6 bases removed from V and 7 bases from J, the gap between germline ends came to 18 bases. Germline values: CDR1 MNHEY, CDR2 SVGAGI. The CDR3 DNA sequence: TGTGCCAGCAGGGTGTGGCAGGGGTCCTTTGGCTACACCTTC. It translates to CASRVWQGSFGYTF.

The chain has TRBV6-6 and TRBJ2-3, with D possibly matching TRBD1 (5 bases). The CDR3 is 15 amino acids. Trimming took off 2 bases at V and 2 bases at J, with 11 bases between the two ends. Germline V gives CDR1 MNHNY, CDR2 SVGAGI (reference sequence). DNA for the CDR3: TGTGCCAGCAGTTACACATGGACACCCACAGATACGCAGTATTTT. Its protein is CASSYTWTPTDTQYF.

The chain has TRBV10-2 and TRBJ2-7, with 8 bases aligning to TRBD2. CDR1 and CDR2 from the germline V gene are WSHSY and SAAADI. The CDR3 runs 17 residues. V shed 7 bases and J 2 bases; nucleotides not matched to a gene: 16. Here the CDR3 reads CASTGGLGRADPYEQYF. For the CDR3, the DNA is TGCGCCAGCACGGGAGGGCTTGGCAGGGCGGATCCCTACGAGCAGTACTTC.

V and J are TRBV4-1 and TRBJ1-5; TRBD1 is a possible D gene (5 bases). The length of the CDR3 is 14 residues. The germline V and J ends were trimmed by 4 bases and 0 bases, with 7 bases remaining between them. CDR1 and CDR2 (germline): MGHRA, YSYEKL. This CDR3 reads CASSPTDSNQPQHF. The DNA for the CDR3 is TGCGCCAGCAGCCCGACAGATAGCAATCAGCCCCAGCATTTT.

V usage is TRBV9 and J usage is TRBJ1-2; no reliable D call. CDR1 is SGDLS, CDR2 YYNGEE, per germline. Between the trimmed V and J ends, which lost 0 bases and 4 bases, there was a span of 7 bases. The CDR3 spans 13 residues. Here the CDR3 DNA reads TGTGCCAGCAGCGTAGCCGCAGGCTATGGCTACACCTTC. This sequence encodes CASSVAAGYGYTF.

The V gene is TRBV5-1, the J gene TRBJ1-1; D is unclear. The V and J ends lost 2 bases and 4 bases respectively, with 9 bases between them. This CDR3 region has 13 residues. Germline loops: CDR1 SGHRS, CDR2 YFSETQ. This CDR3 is CASSFTSGTEAFF. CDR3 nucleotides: TGCGCCAGCAGCTTTACGTCGGGCACTGAAGCTTTCTTT.

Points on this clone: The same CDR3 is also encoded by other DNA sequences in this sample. The DNA of the CDR3 is TGTGCCAGCAGCTTAGCCGGACAGCTGAACACTGAAGCTTTCTTT. It specifies CASSLAGQLNTEAFF. The chain has TRBV7-9 and TRBJ1-1, with D tentatively TRBD1 (6 bases). V lost 0 bases and J lost 0, with 8 bases in between. The length of the CDR3 is 15 residues. Germline V gene data show CDR1 as SEHNR and CDR2 as FQNEAQ (reference sequence).

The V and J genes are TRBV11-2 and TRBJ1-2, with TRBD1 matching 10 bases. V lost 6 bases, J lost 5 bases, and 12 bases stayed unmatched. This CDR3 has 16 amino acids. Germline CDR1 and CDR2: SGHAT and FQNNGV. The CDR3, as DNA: TGTGCCAGCAGACAACTCCGGGACAGGGGAAGATATGGCTACACCTTC. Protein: CASRQLRDRGRYGYTF. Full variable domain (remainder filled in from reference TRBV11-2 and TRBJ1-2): EAGVAQSPRYKIIEKRQSVAFWCNPISGHATLYWYQQILGQGPKLLIQFQNNGVVDDSQLPKDRFSAERLKGVDSTLKIQPAKLEDSAVYLCASRQLRDRGRYGYTFGSGTRLTVV.

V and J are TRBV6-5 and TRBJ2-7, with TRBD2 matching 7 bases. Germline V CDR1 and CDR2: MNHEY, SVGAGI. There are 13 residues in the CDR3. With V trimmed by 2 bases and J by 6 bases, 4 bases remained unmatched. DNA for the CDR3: TGTGCCAGCAGTTACGTGGGGGGGGGCGAGCAGTACTTC. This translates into CASSYVGGGEQYF.

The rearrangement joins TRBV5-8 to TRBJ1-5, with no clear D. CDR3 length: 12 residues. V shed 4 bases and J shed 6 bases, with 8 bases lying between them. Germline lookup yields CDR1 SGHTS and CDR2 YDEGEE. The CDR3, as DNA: TGTGCCAGCAGCCCTATTGGTCAGCCCCAGCATTTT. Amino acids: CASSPIGQPQHF.

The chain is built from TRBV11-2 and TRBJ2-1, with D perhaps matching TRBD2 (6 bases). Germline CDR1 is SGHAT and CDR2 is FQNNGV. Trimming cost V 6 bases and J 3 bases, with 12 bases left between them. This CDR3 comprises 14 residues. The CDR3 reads CASRHDGGYNEQFF. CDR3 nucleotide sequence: TGTGCCAGCAGACATGACGGGGGCTACAATGAGCAGTTCTTC.

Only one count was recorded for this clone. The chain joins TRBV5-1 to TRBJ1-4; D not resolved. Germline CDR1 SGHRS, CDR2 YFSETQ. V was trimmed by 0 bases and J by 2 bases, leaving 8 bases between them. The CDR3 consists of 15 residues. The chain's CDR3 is CASSLDPGTNEKLFF. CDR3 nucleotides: TGCGCCAGCAGCTTGGACCCGGGGACTAATGAAAAACTGTTTTTT.

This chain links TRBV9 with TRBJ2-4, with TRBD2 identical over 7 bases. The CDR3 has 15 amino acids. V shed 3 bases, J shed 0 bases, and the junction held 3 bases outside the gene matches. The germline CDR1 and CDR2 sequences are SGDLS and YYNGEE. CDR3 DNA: TGTGCCAGCAGCGGTGGCGGGGGAGCCAAAAACATTCAGTACTTC. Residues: CASSGGGGAKNIQYF.

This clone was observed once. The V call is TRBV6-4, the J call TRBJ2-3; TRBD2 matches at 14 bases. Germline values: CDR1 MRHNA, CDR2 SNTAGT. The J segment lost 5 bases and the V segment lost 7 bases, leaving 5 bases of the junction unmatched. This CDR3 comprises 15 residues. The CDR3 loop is CASNRLAGGLDTQYF. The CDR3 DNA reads TGTGCCAGCAATAGACTAGCGGGGGGGCTAGATACGCAGTATTTT.

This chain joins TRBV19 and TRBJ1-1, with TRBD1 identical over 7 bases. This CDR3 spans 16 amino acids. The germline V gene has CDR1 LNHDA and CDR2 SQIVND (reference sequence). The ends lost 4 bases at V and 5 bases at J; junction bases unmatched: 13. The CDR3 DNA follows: TGTGCCAGTAGTAGAAACAGGGGACTGGGGGTGACTGAAGCTTTCTTT. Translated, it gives CASSRNRGLGVTEAFF.

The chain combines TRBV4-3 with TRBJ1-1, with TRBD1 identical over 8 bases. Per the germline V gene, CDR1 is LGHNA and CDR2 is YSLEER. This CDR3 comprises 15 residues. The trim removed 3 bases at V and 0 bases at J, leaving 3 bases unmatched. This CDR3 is CASSQTDRVNTEAFF. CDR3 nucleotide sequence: TGCGCCAGCAGCCAGACGGACAGGGTGAACACTGAAGCTTTCTTT.

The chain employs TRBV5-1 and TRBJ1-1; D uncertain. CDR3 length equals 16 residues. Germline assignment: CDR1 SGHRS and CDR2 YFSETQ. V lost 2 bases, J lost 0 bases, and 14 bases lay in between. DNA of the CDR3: TGCGCCAGCAGCTTAAAGTGGCAGGCACTGAACACTGAAGCTTTCTTT. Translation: CASSLKWQALNTEAFF.

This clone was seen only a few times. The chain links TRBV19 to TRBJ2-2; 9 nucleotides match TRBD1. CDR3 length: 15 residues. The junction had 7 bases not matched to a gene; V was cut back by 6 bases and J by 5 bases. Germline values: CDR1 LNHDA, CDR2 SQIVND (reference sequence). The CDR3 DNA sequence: TGTGCCAGTAGAATCCGGGACAGGGTTACCGGGGAGCTGTTTTTT. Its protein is CASRIRDRVTGELFF.

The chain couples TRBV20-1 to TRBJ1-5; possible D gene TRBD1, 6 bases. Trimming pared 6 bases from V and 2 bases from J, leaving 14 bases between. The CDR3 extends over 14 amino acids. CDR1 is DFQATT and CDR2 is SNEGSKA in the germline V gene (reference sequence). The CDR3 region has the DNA TGCAGTGCGAGTGGGGGGCTCGGCAATCAGCCCCAGCATTTT. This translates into CSASGGLGNQPQHF.

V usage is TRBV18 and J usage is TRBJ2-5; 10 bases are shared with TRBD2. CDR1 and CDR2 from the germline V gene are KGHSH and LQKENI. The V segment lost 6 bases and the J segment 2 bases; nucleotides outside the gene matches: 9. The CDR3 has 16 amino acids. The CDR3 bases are TGTGCCAGCTCTCCGAGCGGGGGGGCGAGACAAGAGACCCAGTACTTC. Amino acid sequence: CASSPSGGARQETQYF.

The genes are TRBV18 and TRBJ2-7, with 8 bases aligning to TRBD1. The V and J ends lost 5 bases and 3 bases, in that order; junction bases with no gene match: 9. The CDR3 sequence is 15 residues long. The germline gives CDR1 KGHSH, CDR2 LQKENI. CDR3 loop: CASSTEDRAVYEQYF. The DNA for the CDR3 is TGTGCCAGCTCAACCGAGGACAGGGCGGTCTACGAGCAGTACTTC.